A single T cell receptor (beta chain) is shown here with its context. The data were taken from a study of T cell changes during pregnancy in multiple sclerosis. The CDR3 sequence is 15 residues long. Losses at the gene ends were 5 bases for V and 3 bases for J; bases not matched to a gene: 5. Per the germline V gene, CDR1 is PRHDT and CDR2 is FYEKMQ (reference sequence). Measured with immunoSEQ multiplex PCR; TCRdb has only the in-frame clones, and not every one. The sample includes roughly 50,000 clones, 80% to 90% of them seen just once. The source was CD8+ T cells from peripheral blood mononuclear cells, collected in the second trimester of pregnancy. The chain is built from TRBV13 and TRBJ2-5, with TRBD2 matching 11 bases. The sequence was obtained from a female donor with multiple sclerosis, enrolled in a pregnancy study. This CDR3 is CASSPVLAGEETQYF. CDR3 DNA: TGTGCCAGCAGCCCTGTACTAGCGGGGGAAGAGACCCAGTACTTC.